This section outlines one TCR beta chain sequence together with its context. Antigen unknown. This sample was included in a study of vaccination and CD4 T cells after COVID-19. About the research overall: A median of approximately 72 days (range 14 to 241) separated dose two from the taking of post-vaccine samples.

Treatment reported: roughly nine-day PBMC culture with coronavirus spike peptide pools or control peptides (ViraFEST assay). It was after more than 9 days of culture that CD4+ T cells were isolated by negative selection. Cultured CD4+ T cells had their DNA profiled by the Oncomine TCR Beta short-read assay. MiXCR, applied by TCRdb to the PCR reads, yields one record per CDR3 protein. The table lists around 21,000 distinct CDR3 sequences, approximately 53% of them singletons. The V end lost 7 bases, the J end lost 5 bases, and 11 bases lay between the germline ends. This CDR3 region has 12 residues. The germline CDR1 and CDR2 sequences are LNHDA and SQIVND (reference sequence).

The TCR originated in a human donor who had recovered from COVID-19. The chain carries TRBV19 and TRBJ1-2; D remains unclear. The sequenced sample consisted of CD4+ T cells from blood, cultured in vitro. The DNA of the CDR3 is TGTGCCAGTACCCTGGGAGAATATGGCTACACCTTC. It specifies CASTLGEYGYTF.